This section outlines one TCR beta chain sequence together with its context. V lost 5 bases and J lost 1, with 14 bases in between. This CDR3 contains 15 residues. Germline CDR1 reads LNHDA; CDR2 reads SQIVND (reference sequence). This sample is part of a study of blood T cell repertoires in COVID-19. Overall study context: The United States, Italy and Spain supplied acute and convalescent COVID-19 samples. T cells, B-cell-depleted T cells, or PBMCs supplied cDNA or gDNA.

How the authors handled the data: Reference gene primers were amplified, and this amplification served to estimate nucleated cell counts. The table came from immunoSEQ multiplex PCR; TCRdb's copy has only in-frame clones and leaves some out. That table is the source of V, J and clone size, and D and trimming were worked out from the DNA. In the table there are about 17,000 clones, just under 90% of which are singletons. The chain joins TRBV19 to TRBJ2-5, with a weak D call TRBD1 (6 bases). The source is a human donor in a cohort sampled during active COVID-19. Source material: peripheral blood. CDR3 DNA: TGTGCCAGTAGTCTCAAGGGGGAGCGCCAAGAGACCCAGTACTTC. This codes for CASSLKGERQETQYF.